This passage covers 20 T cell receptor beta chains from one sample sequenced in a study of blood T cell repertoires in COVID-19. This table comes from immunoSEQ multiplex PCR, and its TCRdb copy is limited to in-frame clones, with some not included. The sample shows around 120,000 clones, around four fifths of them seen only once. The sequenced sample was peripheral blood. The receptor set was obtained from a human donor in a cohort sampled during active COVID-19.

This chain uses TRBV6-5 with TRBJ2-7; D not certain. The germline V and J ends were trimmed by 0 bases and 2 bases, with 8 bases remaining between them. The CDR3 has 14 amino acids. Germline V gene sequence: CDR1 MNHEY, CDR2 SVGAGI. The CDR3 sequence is CASSYSRSTYEQYF. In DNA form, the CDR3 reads TGTGCCAGCAGTTACTCGCGCTCAACCTACGAGCAGTACTTC.

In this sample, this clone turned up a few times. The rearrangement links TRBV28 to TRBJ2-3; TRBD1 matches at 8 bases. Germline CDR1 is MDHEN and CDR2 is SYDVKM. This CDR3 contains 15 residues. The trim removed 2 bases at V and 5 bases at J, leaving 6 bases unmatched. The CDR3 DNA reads TGTGCCAGCAGTTTACAGGGGGCCGTGGGAGATACGCAGTATTTT. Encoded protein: CASSLQGAVGDTQYF.

CDR3 region: CASSAQERGGTGELFF. In DNA form, the CDR3 reads TGCGCCAGCAGCGCACAAGAGCGGGGGGGAACCGGGGAGCTGTTTTTT. V and J are TRBV5-1 and TRBJ2-2; TRBD2 agrees at 10 bases. CDR1 is SGHRS and CDR2 is YFSETQ in the germline V gene. V shed 4 bases and J 5 bases; nucleotides not matched to a gene: 8. This CDR3 has 16 residues.

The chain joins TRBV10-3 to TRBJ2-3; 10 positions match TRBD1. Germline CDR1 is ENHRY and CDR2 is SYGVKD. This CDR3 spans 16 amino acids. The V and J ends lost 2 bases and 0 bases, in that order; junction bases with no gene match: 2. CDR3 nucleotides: TGTGCCATCAGTGAGGGACAGGGGGAAAGCACAGATACGCAGTATTTT. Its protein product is CAISEGQGESTDTQYF.

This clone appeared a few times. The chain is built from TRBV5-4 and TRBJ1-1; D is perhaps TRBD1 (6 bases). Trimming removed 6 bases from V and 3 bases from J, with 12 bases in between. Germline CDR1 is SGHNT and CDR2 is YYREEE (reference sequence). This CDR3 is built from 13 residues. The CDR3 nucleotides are TGTGCCAGCAACGCGGACAGACACACTGAAGCTTTCTTT. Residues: CASNADRHTEAFF.

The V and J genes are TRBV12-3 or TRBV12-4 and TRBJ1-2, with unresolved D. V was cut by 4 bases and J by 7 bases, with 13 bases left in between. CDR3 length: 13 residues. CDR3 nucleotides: TGTGCCAGCAGTTCACCTTCGCGGCGTGGCTACACCTTC. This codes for CASSSPSRRGYTF.

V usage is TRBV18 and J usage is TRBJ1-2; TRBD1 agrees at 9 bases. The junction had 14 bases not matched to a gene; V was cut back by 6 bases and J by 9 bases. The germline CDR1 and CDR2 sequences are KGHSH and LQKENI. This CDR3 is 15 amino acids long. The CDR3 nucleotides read TGTGCCAGCTCCCTCGGCCCGGACAGGGGAGAGAGCTACACCTTC. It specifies CASSLGPDRGESYTF.

CDR3 DNA: TGTGCCAGCAGTTACTTCCCGAGCTCCTACAATGAGCAGTTCTTC. Amino acids: CASSYFPSSYNEQFF. The V and J genes are TRBV6-5 and TRBJ2-1; D not resolved. CDR1 and CDR2 from the germline V gene are MNHEY and SVGAGI. The CDR3 length is 15 residues. Trimming cost V 1 base and J 0 bases, with 7 bases left between them.

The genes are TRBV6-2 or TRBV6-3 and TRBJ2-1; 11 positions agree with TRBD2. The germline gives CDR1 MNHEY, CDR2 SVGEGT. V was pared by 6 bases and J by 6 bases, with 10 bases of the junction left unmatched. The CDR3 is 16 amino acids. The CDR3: CASSPSSGRPSNEQFF. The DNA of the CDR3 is TGTGCCAGCAGCCCTTCTAGCGGGAGGCCGTCCAATGAGCAGTTCTTC.

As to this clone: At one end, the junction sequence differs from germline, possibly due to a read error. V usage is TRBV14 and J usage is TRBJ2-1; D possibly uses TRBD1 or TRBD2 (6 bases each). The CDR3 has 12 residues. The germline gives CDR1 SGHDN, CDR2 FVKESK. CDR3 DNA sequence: TGTGCCAGCAACCAAGGGGGGCGGGAGCAGTTCTTC. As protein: CASNQGGREQFF. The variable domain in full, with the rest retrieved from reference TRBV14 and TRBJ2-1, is EAGVTQFPSHSVIEKGQTVTLRCDPISGHDNLYWYRRVMGKEIKFLLHFVKESKQDESGMPNNRFLAERTGGTYSTLKVQPAELEDSGVYFCASNQGGREQFFGPGTRLTVL.

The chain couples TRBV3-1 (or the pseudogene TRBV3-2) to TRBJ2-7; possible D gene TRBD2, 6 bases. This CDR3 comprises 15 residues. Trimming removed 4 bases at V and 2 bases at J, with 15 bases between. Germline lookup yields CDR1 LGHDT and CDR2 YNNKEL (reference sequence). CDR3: CASSPDGRGAYEQYF. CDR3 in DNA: TGTGCCAGCAGCCCTGATGGGCGGGGCGCCTACGAGCAGTACTTC.

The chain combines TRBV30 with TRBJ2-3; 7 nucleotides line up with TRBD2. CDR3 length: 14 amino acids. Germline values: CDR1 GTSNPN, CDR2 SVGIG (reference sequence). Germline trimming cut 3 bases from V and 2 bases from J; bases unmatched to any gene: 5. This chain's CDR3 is CAWRSGDSTDTQYF. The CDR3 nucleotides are TGTGCCTGGAGGAGCGGGGACTCCACAGATACGCAGTATTTT.

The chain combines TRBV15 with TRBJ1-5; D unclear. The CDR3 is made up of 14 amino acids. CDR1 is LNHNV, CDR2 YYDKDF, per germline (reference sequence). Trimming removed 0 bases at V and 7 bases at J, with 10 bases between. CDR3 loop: CATSRDPGLQPQHF. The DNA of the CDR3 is TGTGCCACCAGCAGAGATCCCGGGTTGCAGCCCCAGCATTTT.

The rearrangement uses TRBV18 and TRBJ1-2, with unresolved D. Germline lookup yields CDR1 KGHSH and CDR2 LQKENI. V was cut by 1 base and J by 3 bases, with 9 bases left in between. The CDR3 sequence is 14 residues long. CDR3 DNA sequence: TGTGCCAGCTCACCACAAGGGAGGGACTATGGCTACACCTTC. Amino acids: CASSPQGRDYGYTF.

The DNA of the CDR3 is TGTGCCGGGGCGCAGGGCCAAGAGACCCAGTACTTC. This gives the protein CAGAQGQETQYF. The chain employs TRBV6-5 and TRBJ2-5; maybe TRBD1 (5 bases). From germline, CDR1 is MNHEY and CDR2 SVGAGI. Deletions cut 11 bases from V and 1 base from J, with 11 bases between. This CDR3 has 12 amino acids.

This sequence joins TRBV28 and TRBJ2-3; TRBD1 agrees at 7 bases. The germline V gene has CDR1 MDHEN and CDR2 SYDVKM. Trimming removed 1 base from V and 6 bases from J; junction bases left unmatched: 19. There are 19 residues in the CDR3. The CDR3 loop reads CASSLYGDSTNPRLDTQYF. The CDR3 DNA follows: TGTGCCAGCAGTTTATATGGGGACAGTACGAATCCTCGGCTGGATACGCAGTATTTT. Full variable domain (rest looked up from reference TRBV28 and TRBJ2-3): DVKVTQSSRYLVKRTGEKVFLECVQDMDHENMFWYRQDPGLGLRLIYFSYDVKMKEKGDIPEGYSVSREKKERFSLILESASTNQTSMYLCASSLYGDSTNPRLDTQYFGPGTRLTVL.

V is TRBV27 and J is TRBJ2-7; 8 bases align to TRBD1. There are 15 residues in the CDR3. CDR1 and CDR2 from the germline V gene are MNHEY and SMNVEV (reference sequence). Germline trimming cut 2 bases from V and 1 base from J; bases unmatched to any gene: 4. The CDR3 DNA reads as TGTGCCAGCAGTTTAGCCAGGGGGCGATCCTACGAGCAGTACTTC. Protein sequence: CASSLARGRSYEQYF.

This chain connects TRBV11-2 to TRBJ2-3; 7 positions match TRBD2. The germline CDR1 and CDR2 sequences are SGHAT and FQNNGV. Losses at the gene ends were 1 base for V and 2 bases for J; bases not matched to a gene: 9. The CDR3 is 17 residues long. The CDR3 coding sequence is TGTGCCAGCAGCTTAGTCCTCTGGGCGGGGGACACAGATACGCAGTATTTT. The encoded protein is CASSLVLWAGDTDTQYF.

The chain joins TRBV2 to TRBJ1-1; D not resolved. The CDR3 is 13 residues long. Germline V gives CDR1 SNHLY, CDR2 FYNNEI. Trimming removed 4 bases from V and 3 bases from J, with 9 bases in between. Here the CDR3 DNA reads TGTGCCAGCAGTGCCTTCGCGGACACTGAAGCTTTCTTT. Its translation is CASSAFADTEAFF. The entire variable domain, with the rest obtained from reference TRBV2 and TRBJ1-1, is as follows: EPEVTQTPSHQVTQMGQEVILRCVPISNHLYFYWYRQILGQKVEFLVSFYNNEISEKSEIFDDQFSVERPDGSNFTLKIRSTKLEDSAMYFCASSAFADTEAFFGQGTRLTVV.

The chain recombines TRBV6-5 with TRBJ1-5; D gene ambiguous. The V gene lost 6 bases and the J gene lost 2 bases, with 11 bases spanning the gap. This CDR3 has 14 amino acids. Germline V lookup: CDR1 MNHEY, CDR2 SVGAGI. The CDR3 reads CASSPRVRNQPQHF. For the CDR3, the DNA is TGTGCCAGCAGCCCCCGCGTTCGCAATCAGCCCCAGCATTTT.